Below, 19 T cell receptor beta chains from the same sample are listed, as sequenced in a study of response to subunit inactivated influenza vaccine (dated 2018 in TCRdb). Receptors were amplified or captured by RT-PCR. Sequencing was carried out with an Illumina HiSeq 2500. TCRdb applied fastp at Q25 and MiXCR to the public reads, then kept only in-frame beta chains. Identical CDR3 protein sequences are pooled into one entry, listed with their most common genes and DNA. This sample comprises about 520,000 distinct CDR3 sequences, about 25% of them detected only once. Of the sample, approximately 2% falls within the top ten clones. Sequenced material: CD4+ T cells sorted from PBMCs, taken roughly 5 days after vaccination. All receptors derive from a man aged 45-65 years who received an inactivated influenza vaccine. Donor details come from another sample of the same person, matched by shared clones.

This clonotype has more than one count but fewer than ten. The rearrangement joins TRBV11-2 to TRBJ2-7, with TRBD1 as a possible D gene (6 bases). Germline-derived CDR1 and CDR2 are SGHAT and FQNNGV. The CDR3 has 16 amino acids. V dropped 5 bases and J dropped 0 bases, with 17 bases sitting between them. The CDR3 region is CASSPGRGLSSYEQYF. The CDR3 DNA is TGTGCCAGCAGCCCCGGCAGGGGCCTTTCCTCCTACGAGCAGTACTTC.

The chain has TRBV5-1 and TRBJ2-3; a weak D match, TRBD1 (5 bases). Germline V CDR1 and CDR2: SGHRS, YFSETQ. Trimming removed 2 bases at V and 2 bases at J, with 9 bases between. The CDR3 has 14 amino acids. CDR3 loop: CASSFGRATDTQYF. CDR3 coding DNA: TGCGCCAGCAGCTTTGGCAGGGCCACAGATACGCAGTATTTT.

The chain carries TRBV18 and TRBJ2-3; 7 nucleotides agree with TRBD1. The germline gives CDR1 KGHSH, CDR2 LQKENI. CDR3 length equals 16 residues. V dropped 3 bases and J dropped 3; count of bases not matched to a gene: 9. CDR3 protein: CASSPRRGLPTDTQYF. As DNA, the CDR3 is TGTGCCAGCTCACCTAGAAGGGGGCTGCCAACAGATACGCAGTATTTT.

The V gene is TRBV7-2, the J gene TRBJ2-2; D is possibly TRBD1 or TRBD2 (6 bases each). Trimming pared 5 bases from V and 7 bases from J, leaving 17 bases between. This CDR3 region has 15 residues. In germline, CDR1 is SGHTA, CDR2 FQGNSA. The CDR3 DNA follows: TGTGCCAGCAGCCCCCAGGGGCGGGGCGACGGGGAGCTGTTTTTT. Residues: CASSPQGRGDGELFF.

The CDR3 here is CSVGDPWGNQPQHF. DNA for the CDR3: TGCAGCGTGGGGGACCCGTGGGGCAATCAGCCCCAGCATTTT. The chain couples TRBV29-1 to TRBJ1-5; D perhaps matches TRBD1 (5 bases). Trimming removed 6 bases from V and 2 bases from J, with 14 bases in between. Germline V gene sequence: CDR1 SQVTM, CDR2 ANQGSEA. This CDR3 comprises 14 residues.

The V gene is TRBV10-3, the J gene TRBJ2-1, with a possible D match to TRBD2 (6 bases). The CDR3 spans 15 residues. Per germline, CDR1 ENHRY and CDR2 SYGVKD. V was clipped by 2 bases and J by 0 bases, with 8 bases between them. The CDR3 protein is CAISEGGSSYNEQFF. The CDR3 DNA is TGTGCCATCAGTGAGGGGGGGAGCTCCTACAATGAGCAGTTCTTC.

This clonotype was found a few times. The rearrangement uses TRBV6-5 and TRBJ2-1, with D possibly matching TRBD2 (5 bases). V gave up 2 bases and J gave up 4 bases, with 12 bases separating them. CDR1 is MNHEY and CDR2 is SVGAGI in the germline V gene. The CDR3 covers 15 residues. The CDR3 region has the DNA TGTGCCAGCAGTTACATTAGCGCCCCGTACAATGAGCAGTTCTTC. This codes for CASSYISAPYNEQFF.

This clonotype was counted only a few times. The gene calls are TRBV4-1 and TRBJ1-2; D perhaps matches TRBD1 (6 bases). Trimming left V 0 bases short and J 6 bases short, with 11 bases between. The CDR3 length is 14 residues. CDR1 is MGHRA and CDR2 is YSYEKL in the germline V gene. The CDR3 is CASSQDPAGDGYTF. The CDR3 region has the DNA TGCGCCAGCAGCCAAGACCCGGCAGGGGATGGCTACACCTTC.

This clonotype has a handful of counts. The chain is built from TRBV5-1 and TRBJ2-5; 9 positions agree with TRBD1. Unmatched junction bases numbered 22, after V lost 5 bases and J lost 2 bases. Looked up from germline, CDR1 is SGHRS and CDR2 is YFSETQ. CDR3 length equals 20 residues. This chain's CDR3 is CASSFPSRTGEANKQETQYF. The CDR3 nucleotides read TGCGCCAGCAGTTTCCCCAGTAGGACAGGGGAAGCCAACAAACAAGAGACCCAGTACTTC. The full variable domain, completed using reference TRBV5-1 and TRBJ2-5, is KAGVTQTPRYLIKTRGQQVTLSCSPISGHRSVSWYQQTPGQGLQFLFEYFSETQRNKGNFPGRFSGRQFSNSRSEMNVSTLELGDSALYLCASSFPSRTGEANKQETQYFGPGTRLLVL.

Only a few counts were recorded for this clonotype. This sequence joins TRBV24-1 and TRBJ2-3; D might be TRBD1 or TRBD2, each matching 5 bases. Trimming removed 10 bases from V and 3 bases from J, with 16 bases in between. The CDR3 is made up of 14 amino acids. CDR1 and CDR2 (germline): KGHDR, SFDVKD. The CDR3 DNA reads TGTGCCACGGGCCGGGACCACAAAACAGATACGCAGTATTTT. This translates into CATGRDHKTDTQYF.

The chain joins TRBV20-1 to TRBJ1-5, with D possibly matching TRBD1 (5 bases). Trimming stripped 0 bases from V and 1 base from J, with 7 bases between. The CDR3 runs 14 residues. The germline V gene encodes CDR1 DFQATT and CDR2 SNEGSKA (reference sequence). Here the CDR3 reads CSAREGESNQPQHF. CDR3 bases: TGCAGTGCTAGAGAAGGGGAGAGCAATCAGCCCCAGCATTTT.

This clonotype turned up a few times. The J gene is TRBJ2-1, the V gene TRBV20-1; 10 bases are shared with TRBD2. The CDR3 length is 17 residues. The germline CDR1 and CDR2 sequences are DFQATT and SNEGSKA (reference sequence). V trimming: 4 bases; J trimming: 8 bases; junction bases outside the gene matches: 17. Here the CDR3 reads CSAMEIASGSRRDEQFF. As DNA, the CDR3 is TGCAGTGCTATGGAGATCGCTAGCGGGAGTAGACGGGATGAGCAGTTCTTC.

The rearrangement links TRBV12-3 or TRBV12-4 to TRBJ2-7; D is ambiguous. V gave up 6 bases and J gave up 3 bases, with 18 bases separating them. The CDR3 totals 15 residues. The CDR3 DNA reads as TGTGCCAGCAGCACGCCGGCAGGAAGGTTCTACGAGCAGTACTTC. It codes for CASSTPAGRFYEQYF.

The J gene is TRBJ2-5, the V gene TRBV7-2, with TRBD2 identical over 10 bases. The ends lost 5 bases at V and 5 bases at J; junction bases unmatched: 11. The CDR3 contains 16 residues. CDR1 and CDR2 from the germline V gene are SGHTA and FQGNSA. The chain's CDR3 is CASSHRPGTSVETQYF. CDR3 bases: TGTGCCAGCAGCCATCGTCCCGGGACTAGCGTCGAGACCCAGTACTTC.

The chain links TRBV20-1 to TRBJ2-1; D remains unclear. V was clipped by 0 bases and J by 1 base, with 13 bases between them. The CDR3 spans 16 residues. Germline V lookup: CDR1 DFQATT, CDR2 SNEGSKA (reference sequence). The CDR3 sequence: CSARDLLGFSYNEQFF. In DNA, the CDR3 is TGCAGTGCTAGAGATCTCTTGGGTTTTTCCTACAATGAGCAGTTCTTC.

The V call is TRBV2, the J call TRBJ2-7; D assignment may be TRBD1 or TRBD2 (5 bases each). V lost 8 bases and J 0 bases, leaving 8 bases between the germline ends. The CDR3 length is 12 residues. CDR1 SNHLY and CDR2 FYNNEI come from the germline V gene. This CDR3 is CASLGGSYEQYF. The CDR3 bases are TGTGCCAGCCTTGGGGGCTCCTACGAGCAGTACTTC.

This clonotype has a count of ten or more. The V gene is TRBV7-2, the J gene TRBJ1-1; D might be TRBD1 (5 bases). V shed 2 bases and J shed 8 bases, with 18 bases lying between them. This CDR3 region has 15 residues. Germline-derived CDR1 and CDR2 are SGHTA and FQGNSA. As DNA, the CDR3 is TGTGCCAGCAGCTTAAGGTTTGGGGACGCCTTGGAAGCTTTCTTT. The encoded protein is CASSLRFGDALEAFF.

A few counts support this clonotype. CDR3 nucleotides: TGTGCCAGCAGTTTGAGAGGGGGCACTGAGCAGTTCTTC. It yields the protein CASSLRGGTEQFF. The chain links TRBV12-3 or TRBV12-4 to TRBJ2-1; 7 bases are a match to TRBD1. V was clipped by 3 bases and J by 9 bases; unmatched bases: 5. The CDR3 runs to 13 residues.

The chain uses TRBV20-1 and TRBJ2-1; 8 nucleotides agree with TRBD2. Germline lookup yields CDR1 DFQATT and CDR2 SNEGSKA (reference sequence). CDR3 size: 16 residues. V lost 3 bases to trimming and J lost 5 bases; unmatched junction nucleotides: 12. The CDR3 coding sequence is TGCAGTGCTAGCCCCTGGGAGCGGGGGAAAAACAATGAGCAGTTCTTC. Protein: CSASPWERGKNNEQFF.